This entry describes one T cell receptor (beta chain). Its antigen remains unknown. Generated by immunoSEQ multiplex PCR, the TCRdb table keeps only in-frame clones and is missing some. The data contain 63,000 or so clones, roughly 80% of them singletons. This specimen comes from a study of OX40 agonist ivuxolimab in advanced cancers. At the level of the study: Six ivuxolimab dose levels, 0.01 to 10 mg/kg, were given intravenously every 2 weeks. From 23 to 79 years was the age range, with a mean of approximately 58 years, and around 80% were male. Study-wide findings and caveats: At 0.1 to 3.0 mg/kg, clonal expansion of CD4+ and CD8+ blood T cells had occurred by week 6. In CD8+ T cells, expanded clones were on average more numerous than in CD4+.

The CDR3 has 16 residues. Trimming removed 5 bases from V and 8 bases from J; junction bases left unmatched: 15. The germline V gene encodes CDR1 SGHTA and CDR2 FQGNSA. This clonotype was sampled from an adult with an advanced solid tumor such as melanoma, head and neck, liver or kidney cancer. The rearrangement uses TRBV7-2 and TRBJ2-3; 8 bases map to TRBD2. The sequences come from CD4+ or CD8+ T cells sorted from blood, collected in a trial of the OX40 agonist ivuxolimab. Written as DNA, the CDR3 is TGTGCCAGCAGCCCGGAGCTAGCGGGCCCGGGGGGTACGCAGTATTTT. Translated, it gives CASSPELAGPGGTQYF.